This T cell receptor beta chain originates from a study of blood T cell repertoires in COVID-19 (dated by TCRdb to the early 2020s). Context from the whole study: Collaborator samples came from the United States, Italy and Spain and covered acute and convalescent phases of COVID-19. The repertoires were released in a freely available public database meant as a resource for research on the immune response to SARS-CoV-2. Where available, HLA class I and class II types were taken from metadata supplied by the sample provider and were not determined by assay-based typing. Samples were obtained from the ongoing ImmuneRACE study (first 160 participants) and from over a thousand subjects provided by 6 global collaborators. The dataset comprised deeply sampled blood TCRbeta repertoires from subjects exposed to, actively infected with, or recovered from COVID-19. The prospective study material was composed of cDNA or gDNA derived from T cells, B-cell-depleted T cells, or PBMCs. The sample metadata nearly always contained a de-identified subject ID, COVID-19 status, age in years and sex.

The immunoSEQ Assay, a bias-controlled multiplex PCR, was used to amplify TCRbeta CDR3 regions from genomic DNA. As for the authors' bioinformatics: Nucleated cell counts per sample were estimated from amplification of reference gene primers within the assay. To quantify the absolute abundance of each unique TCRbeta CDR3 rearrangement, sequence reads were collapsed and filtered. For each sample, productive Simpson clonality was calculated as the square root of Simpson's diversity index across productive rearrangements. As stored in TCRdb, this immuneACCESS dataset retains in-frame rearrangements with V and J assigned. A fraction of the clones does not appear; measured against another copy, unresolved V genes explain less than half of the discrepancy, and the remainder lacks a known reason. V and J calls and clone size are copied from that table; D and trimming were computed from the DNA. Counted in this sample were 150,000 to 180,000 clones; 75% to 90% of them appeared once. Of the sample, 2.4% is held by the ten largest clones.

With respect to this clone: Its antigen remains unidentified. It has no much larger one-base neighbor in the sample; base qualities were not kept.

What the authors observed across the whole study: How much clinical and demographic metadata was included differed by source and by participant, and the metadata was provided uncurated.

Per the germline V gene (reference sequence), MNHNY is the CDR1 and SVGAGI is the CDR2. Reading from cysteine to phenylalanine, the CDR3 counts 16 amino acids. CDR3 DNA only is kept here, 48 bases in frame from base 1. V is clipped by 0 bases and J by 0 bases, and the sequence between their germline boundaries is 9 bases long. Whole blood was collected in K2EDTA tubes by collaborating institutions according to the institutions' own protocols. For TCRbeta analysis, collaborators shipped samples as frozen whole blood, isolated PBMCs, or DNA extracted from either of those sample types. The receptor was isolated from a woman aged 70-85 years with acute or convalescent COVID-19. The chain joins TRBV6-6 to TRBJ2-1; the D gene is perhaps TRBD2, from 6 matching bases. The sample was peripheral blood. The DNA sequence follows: TGTGCCAGCAGTTACTCAACCGGGAGCTCCTACAATGAGCAGTTCTTC. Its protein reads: CASSYSTGSSYNEQFF.